This TCR beta chain appears in the sequencing data of a study of blood T cell repertoires in COVID-19. Overall study context: PBMCs, B-cell-depleted T cells, or T cells were the source of the cDNA or gDNA that made up the material.

Per the study methods: Reference gene primers were amplified, and this amplification served to estimate nucleated cell counts. The data were produced by immunoSEQ multiplex PCR, yet TCRdb's version contains in-frame clones alone and is incomplete. V and J calls plus clone size are reproduced from that table; the DNA served to infer D and trimming. The sample has 400,000 to 450,000 clones, 85% to 90% seen once. The source of this sequence is a young man with COVID-19, enrolled during active disease. The sample taken for sequencing was peripheral blood.

CDR3 sequence reads: CASSYDSAKQFF. CDR3 DNA: TGTGCCAGCAGTTACGACAGTGCTAAGCAGTTCTTC. The rearrangement links TRBV6-6 to TRBJ2-1; TRBD1 might be the D (5 bases). The CDR3 runs 12 residues. Trimming cost V 2 bases and J 11 bases, with 10 bases left between them. The germline V gene has CDR1 MNHNY and CDR2 SVGAGI (reference sequence).